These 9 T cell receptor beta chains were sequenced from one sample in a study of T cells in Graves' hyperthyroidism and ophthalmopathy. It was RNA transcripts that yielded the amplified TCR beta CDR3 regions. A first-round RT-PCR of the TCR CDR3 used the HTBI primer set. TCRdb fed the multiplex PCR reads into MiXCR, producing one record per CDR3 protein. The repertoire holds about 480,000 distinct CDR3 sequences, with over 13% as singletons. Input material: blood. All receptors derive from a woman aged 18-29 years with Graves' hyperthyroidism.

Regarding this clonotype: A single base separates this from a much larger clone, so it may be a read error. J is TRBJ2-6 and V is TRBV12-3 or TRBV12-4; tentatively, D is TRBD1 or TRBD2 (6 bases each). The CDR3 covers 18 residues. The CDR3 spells CPSSLEMGGPSGANVLTF. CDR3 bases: TGTCCCAGCAGTTTGGAAATGGGGGGCCCCTCTGGGGCCAACGTCCTGACTTTC.

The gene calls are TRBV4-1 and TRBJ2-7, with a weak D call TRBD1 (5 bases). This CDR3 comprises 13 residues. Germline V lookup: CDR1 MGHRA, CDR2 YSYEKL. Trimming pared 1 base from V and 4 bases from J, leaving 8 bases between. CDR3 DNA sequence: TGCGCCAGCAGCCAAGTTAGGGGTTACGAGCAGTACTTC. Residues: CASSQVRGYEQYF.

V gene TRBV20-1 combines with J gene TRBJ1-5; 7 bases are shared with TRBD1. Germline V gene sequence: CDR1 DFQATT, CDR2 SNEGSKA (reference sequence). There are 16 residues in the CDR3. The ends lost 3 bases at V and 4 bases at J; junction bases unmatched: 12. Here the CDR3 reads CSARDAQGPWNQPQHF. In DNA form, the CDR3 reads TGCAGTGCTAGGGATGCACAGGGGCCTTGGAATCAGCCCCAGCATTTT.

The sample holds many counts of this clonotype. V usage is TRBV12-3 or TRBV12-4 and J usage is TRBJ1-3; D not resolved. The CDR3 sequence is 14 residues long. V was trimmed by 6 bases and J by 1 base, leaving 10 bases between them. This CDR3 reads CASSQQESGNTIYF. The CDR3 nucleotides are TGTGCCAGCAGCCAACAAGAATCTGGAAACACCATATATTTT.

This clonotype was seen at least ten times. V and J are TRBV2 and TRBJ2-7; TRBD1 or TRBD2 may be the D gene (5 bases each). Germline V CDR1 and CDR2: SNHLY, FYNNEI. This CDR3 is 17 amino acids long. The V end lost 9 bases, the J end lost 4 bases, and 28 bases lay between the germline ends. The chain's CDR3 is CASISDGWGTQTYEQYV. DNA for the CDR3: TGTGCCAGTATTTCGGACGGCTGGGGGACGCAGACTTACGAGCAGTACGTC.

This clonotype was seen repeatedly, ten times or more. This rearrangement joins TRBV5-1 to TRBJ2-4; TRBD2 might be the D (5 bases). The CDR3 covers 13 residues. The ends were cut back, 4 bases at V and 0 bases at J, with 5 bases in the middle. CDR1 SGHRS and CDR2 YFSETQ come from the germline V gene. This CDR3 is CASSEGAKNIQYF. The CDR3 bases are TGCGCCAGCAGCGAGGGAGCCAAAAACATTCAGTACTTC.

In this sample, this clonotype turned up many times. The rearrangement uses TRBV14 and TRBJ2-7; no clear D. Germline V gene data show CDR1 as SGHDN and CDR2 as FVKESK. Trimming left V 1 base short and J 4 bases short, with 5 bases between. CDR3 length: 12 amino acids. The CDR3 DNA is TGTGCCAGCAGCCAAGCAGCGTACGAGCAGTACTTC. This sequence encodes CASSQAAYEQYF. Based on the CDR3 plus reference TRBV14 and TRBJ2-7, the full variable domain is EAGVTQFPSHSVIEKGQTVTLRCDPISGHDNLYWYRRVMGKEIKFLLHFVKESKQDESGMPNNRFLAERTGGTYSTLKVQPAELEDSGVYFCASSQAAYEQYFGPGTRLTVT.

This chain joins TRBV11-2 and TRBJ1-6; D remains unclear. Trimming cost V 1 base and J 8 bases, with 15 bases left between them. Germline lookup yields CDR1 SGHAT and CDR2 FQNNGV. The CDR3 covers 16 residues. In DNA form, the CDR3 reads TGTGCCAGCAGCTTAGCACGGTCACGGACCGATTCACCCCTCCACTTT. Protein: CASSLARSRTDSPLHF.

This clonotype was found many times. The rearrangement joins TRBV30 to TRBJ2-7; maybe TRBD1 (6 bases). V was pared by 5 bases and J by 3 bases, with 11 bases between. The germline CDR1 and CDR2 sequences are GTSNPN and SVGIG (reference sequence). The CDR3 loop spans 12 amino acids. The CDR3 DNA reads TGTGCCTGGTCCCGGGACATCTACGAGCAGTACTTC. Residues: CAWSRDIYEQYF.